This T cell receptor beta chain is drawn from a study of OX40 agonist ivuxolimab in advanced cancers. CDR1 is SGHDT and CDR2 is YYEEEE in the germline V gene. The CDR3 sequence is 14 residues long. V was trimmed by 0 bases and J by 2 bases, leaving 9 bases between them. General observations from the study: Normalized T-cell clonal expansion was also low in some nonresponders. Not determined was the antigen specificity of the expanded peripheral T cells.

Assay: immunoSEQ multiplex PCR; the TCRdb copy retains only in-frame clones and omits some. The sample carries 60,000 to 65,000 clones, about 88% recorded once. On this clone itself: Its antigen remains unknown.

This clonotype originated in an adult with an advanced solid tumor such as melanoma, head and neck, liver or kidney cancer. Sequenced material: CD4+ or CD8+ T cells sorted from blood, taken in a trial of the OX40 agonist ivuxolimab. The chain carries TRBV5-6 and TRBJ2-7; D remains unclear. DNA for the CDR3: TGTGCCAGCAGCTTGGGAGGCCGTACCTACGAGCAGTACTTC. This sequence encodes CASSLGGRTYEQYF.